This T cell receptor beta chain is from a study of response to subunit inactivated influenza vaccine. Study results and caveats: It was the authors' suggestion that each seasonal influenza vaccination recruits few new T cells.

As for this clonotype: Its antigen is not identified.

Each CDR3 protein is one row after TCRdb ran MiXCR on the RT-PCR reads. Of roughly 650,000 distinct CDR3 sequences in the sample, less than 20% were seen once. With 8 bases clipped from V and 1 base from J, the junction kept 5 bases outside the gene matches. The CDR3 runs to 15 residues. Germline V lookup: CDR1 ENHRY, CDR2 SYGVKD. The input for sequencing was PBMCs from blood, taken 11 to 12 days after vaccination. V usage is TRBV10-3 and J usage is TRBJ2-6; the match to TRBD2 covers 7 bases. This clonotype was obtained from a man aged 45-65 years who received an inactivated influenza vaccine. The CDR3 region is CAIQREMSGANVLTF. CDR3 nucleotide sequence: TGTGCCATCCAGCGGGAAATGTCTGGGGCCAACGTCCTGACTTTC.